This T cell receptor (beta chain) was sequenced during a study of blood T cell repertoires in COVID-19. For the study at large: The study drew acute and convalescent COVID-19 samples from the United States, Italy and Spain. PBMCs, B-cell-depleted T cells, or T cells provided the cDNA or gDNA that made up the material.

Original processing notes: Amplified reference gene primers provided the basis for estimating nucleated cell counts. Libraries were prepared by immunoSEQ multiplex PCR; TCRdb keeps only in-frame clonotypes and omits some of them. V and J calls and clone size come straight from that table; D and trimming were deduced from the DNA. The sample includes about 120,000 clones, approximately 80% of them seen just once. In its sample, this clone was seen a few times. Germline-derived CDR1 and CDR2 are SGHDN and FVKESK. The CDR3 sequence is 14 residues long. The V end was cut by 0 bases, the J end by 7 bases, with 12 bases between.

Source material: peripheral blood. This chain links TRBV14 with TRBJ1-2; D perhaps matches TRBD1 (6 bases). The receptor's source is a man aged 35 to 55 with active or convalescent COVID-19. CDR3 in amino acids: CASSQDWGQGGYTF. The CDR3 DNA follows: TGTGCCAGCAGCCAAGATTGGGGGCAAGGTGGCTACACCTTC.